The sequence of this TCR beta chain was determined in a study of molecular identifiers for immune sequencing clone quantification (dated by TCRdb to the late 2010s). Describing the broader study: For a replicate experiment, RNA from approximately 20,000 or 100,000 naive CD8 T cells was divided into five aliquots, and four of the five aliquots were sequenced. The study was a methods study using CD8 T cells to benchmark molecular-identifier clustering-based TCR repertoire sequencing (MIDCIRS) and TCR RNA copy counting.

Library preparation used PCR. Sequencing was performed on an Illumina HiSeq 4000. Preparation of bulk TCR libraries followed a previously described approach, with the TCR primers listed in Table S5. The Qiagen AllPrep DNA/RNA kit was used to purify total RNA. Reads from multiple sequencing runs of the same library were pooled before analysis. The original methods were these. Reads were retained only if an exact TCR constant sequence was present, and the retained reads were trimmed to 150 nt and grouped according to their 12-nt molecular barcodes. Reads within each barcode group were sub-clustered using a 15% Levenshtein threshold, and quality-weighted consensus sequences were constructed for each RNA molecule. Non-functional sequences were excluded, and lower-count sequences lying one edit away from another sequence were also excluded. Based on fitting two negative binomial distributions, any barcode sub-cluster with under 20% of the maximum read count was discarded. TCRdb reran the public reads through fastp at Q25 and MiXCR, keeping productive beta chains. Each entry is one CDR3 protein sequence, shown with its most common DNA and genes. For this entry, the V and J calls and clone size follow TCRdb and not the study's own pipeline. The sample contains fewer than 70,000 distinct CDR3 sequences, 15% to 20% of them found a single time. Approximately 1.5% of the sample lies in the top ten.

Libraries of naive CD8 T cells were generated from roughly 21,000 to 960,000 sorted cells, with 10%, 30% or 50% of the purified RNA used. Naive CD8 T cells, defined as CD8+CD4-CCR7+CD45RA+, were FACS-sorted into RLT Plus buffer on a BD FACSAria II. Around 11 TCR copies' worth of Jurkat RNA were spiked into about 20,000-1,100,000 naive CD8 T cell samples to test detection sensitivity. Enrichment of CD8 T cells was done with RosetteSep CD8+ T Cell Enrichment Cocktail plus Ficoll-Paque, and ACK red cell lysis came afterward. The research as a whole found: The naive libraries included spiked-in Jurkat TCR RNA (fewer than 11 copies' worth), and this Jurkat TCR RNA is not part of the donor repertoire. Modeling estimated about 2.8 recovered TCR RNA copies per cell, compared with about 9.8 by digital PCR, which implies 25% to 30% capture efficiency. Highly expanded clone sizes could be underestimated if identical TCR molecules share a barcode. When barcode sub-clustering was left out, chimeric consensus sequences inflated TCR diversity, with chimeras reaching as high as 47%. In CMV-specific effector cells, over 98% of molecules were held by clones above 20 RNA copies, whereas under 1% of molecules were held by such clones in naive cells. Spiked-in Jurkat TCR RNA equal to a single cell's worth was reported to be detectable even within 1,200,000 naive CD8 T cells.

Spanning cysteine to phenylalanine, the CDR3 consists of 18 amino acids. The sequence is cut down to CDR3 DNA, 54 bases in frame from base 1. Ends trimmed: V by 2 bases, J by 4 bases; bases unmatched to a gene: 13. Reading the germline V gene gives CDR1 SGHAT and CDR2 FQNNGV. This clonotype was observed many times. Its cognate antigen has yet to be identified. No base quality values were provided; no much bigger clone lies one nucleotide off. The sample consisted of naive CD8+ T cells from blood, with Jurkat cell RNA spiked in. Reading the label with the study, this specimen's cell subset or site is: FACS-sorted CD8+CD4-CCR7+CD45RA+ naive T cells. The rearrangement combines TRBV11-2 with TRBJ1-5; TRBD1 aligns with 8 central bases. This TCR was sampled from a human donor in good health. Some libraries in this study had Jurkat cell RNA spiked in. The CDR3 has the sequence CASSLLALTTGENQPQHF. The DNA sequence is as follows: TGTGCCAGCAGCTTACTCGCCCTGACGACAGGGGAGAATCAGCCCCAGCATTTT.